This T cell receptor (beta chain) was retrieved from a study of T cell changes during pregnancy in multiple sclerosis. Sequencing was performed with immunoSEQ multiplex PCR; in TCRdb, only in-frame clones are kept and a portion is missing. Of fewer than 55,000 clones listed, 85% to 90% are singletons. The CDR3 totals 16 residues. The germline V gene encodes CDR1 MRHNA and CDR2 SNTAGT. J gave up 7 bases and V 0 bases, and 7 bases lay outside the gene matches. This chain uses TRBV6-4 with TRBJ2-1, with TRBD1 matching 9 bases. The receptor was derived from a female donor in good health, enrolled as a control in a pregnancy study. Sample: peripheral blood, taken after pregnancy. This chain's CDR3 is CASSDSTGGSGNEQFF. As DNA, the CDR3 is TGTGCCAGCAGTGACTCCACAGGGGGCTCGGGGAATGAGCAGTTCTTC.